The 32 T cell receptor beta chains below were found in one sample sequenced in a study of blood T cell repertoires in COVID-19. Sequenced by immunoSEQ multiplex PCR; TCRdb stores in-frame clones only, minus some. The sample gives some 170,000 clones, about 88% of which show up once; less than 1.5% is in the top ten. Sequencing input: PBMCs or T cells enriched from blood (not recorded which). The receptors originated from a human donor with acute COVID-19. The donor label of this sample is uncertain.

V usage is TRBV19 and J usage is TRBJ2-7, with a weak D call TRBD1 (6 bases). The germline V gene has CDR1 LNHDA and CDR2 SQIVND (reference sequence). The CDR3 spans 16 residues. V was pared by 5 bases and J by 2 bases, with 19 bases between. For the CDR3, the DNA is TGTGCCAGTAGTGCCGGCACAGGGTTGACAACCTACGAGCAGTACTTC. It translates to CASSAGTGLTTYEQYF.

The chain combines TRBV30 with TRBJ1-4; D possibly corresponds to TRBD1 (6 bases). The germline V gene encodes CDR1 GTSNPN and CDR2 SVGIG (reference sequence). The V end was cut by 1 base, the J end by 0 bases, with 12 bases between. The CDR3 sequence is 16 residues long. CDR3 in DNA: TGTGCCTGGAGTGGGACGGACAGAACAACTAATGAAAAACTGTTTTTT. As protein: CAWSGTDRTTNEKLFF.

The rearrangement joins TRBV5-1 to TRBJ1-2; TRBD1 might be the D (5 bases). The germline gives CDR1 SGHRS, CDR2 YFSETQ. The CDR3 runs to 15 residues. With 1 base removed from V and 2 bases from J, the gap between germline ends came to 12 bases. The CDR3 spells CASSLTGQGNYGYTF. CDR3 bases: TGCGCCAGCAGCTTGACAGGTCAGGGAAACTATGGCTACACCTTC.

This clone was seen more than once but under ten times. Relative to the germline gene, one junction end is altered; a read error may explain this. The V call is TRBV19, the J call TRBJ1-5; 7 nucleotides match TRBD1. Looked up from germline, CDR1 is LNHDA and CDR2 is SQIVND (reference sequence). The CDR3 is 13 amino acids. CDR3 protein: CAVDRVGHQPQHF. For the CDR3, the DNA is TGCGCCGTTGACAGGGTTGGCCATCAGCCCCAGCATTTT.

The gene calls are TRBV5-1 and TRBJ2-5; tentative D call: TRBD2 (6 bases). Trimming removed 2 bases at V and 4 bases at J, with 9 bases between. Germline CDR1 and CDR2: SGHRS and YFSETQ. The CDR3 totals 13 residues. CDR3 coding DNA: TGCGCCAGCAGCTTACTAGCTTCAGAGACCCAGTACTTC. Protein: CASSLLASETQYF.

The chain carries TRBV24-1 and TRBJ1-5; D gene unclear. Germline CDR1 reads KGHDR; CDR2 reads SFDVKD. This CDR3 region has 15 residues. V lost 5 bases and J 0 bases, leaving 10 bases between the germline ends. CDR3 sequence (DNA): TGTGCCACCAGTGCTGGGCAGATTAGCAATCAGCCCCAGCATTTT. Amino acid sequence: CATSAGQISNQPQHF.

The chain uses TRBV7-9 and TRBJ2-6; D may be TRBD1 (6 bases). V lost 4 bases, J lost 0 bases, and 7 bases lay in between. Germline values: CDR1 SEHNR, CDR2 FQNEAQ (reference sequence). The CDR3 loop spans 15 amino acids. The CDR3 sequence is CASSWGRSGANVLTF. The CDR3 DNA reads as TGTGCCAGCAGCTGGGGGCGCTCTGGGGCCAACGTCCTGACTTTC. Supplemented by reference TRBV7-9 and TRBJ2-6, the full variable domain reads DTGVSQNPRHKITKRGQNVTFRCDPISEHNRLYWYRQTLGQGPEFLTYFQNEAQLEKSRLLSDRFSAERPKGSFSTLEIQRTEQGDSAMYLCASSWGRSGANVLTFGAGSRLTVL.

The J gene is TRBJ2-7, the V gene TRBV10-3; no clear D gene. V was trimmed by 1 base and J by 5 bases, leaving 3 bases between them. The CDR3 spans 11 residues. The germline V gene has CDR1 ENHRY and CDR2 SYGVKD. CDR3 loop: CAISEFNEQYF. For the CDR3, the DNA is TGTGCCATCAGTGAGTTCAACGAGCAGTACTTC.

The genes are TRBV7-2 and TRBJ1-5, with 8 bases aligning to TRBD1. The ends lost 5 bases at V and 7 bases at J; junction bases unmatched: 7. The CDR3 contains 14 residues. Germline-derived CDR1 and CDR2 are SGHTA and FQGNSA. CDR3 coding DNA: TGTGCCAGCAGCGATCACAGGGGGGGACAGCCCCAGCATTTT. This encodes CASSDHRGGQPQHF.

The rearrangement uses TRBV19 and TRBJ2-3, with a weak D call TRBD2 (6 bases). Germline V lookup: CDR1 LNHDA, CDR2 SQIVND (reference sequence). The CDR3 runs to 14 residues. Trimming pared 3 bases from V and 5 bases from J, leaving 12 bases between. This CDR3 is CASSMAGPGDTQYF. CDR3 DNA: TGTGCCAGTAGTATGGCGGGGCCGGGAGATACGCAGTATTTT.

The chain joins TRBV21-1 to TRBJ2-1; the table gives TRBD2 as D, unverified against the DNA. TRBV21-1 is deemed a pseudogene. This CDR3 spans 18 amino acids. In DNA, the CDR3 is TGTGCCAGCAGCAAAGGCGGGACGAAGGGAGCGGACAAAAATGAGCAGTTCTTC. Its protein product is CASSKGGTKGADKNEQFF.

This chain connects TRBV9 to TRBJ2-7, with D tentatively TRBD1 (6 bases). Germline CDR1 is SGDLS and CDR2 is YYNGEE. V lost 0 bases to trimming and J lost 3 bases, with 13 bases between them. CDR3 size: 15 residues. CDR3 loop: CASSVAEGTFYEQYF. Here the CDR3 DNA reads TGTGCCAGCAGCGTAGCTGAAGGGACATTCTACGAGCAGTACTTC.

V and J are TRBV19 and TRBJ2-5, with a possible D match to TRBD1 (6 bases). Germline CDR1 is LNHDA and CDR2 is SQIVND (reference sequence). The CDR3 loop spans 15 amino acids. Trimming shortened V by 5 bases and J by 6 bases, and 19 bases separated the two germline ends. The CDR3 nucleotides are TGTGCCAGTAGTCCTGAAGGAACAGGGCGGAAGACCCAGTACTTC. It specifies CASSPEGTGRKTQYF.

This CDR3 is CASSQSLTREYGYTF. The CDR3 DNA is TGCGCCAGCAGCCAATCACTGACGAGGGAGTATGGCTACACCTTC. The chain recombines TRBV4-1 with TRBJ1-2; D remains ambiguous. Trimming pared 2 bases from V and 5 bases from J, leaving 15 bases between. The CDR3 runs to 15 residues. CDR1 and CDR2 (germline): MGHRA, YSYEKL.

The chain employs TRBV3-1 (or the pseudogene TRBV3-2) and TRBJ1-1; 9 nucleotides align to TRBD1. The CDR3 totals 15 residues. V was pared by 4 bases and J by 5 bases, with 8 bases of the junction left unmatched. CDR1 and CDR2 (germline): LGHDT, YNNKEL (reference sequence). The CDR3 region has the DNA TGTGCCAGCAGCCCCCCCGGGACAGGGAAAACTGAAGCTTTCTTT. Its translation: CASSPPGTGKTEAFF.

The V gene is TRBV7-2, the J gene TRBJ1-1; D is perhaps TRBD1 (6 bases). The germline CDR1 and CDR2 sequences are SGHTA and FQGNSA. The CDR3 is 14 residues long. Trimming shortened V by 1 base and J by 4 bases, and 10 bases separated the two germline ends. CDR3 amino acids: CASSLVTGPTEAFF. CDR3 sequence (DNA): TGTGCCAGCAGCTTAGTTACAGGGCCCACTGAAGCTTTCTTT.

V is TRBV9 and J is TRBJ1-2; D is unresolved. This CDR3 region has 12 residues. Germline CDR1 reads SGDLS; CDR2 reads YYNGEE. V was pared by 0 bases and J by 7 bases, with 7 bases between. CDR3 bases: TGTGCCAGCAGCGTAGATCTTAGTGGCTACACCTTC. Translated: CASSVDLSGYTF.

The chain is built from TRBV2 and TRBJ1-2, with D perhaps TRBD1 (6 bases). This CDR3 is built from 13 residues. Trimming shortened V by 6 bases and J by 6 bases, and 14 bases separated the two germline ends. The germline gives CDR1 SNHLY, CDR2 FYNNEI. This CDR3 is CASSVNRADGYTF. CDR3 in DNA: TGTGCCAGCAGCGTAAACAGGGCTGATGGCTACACCTTC.

This rearrangement joins TRBV30 to TRBJ1-1, with D possibly matching TRBD1 (5 bases). Germline CDR1 is GTSNPN and CDR2 is SVGIG (reference sequence). This CDR3 is 13 amino acids long. The V and J ends lost 2 bases and 5 bases respectively, with 12 bases between them. The CDR3 loop is CAWSSAGMTEAFF. The CDR3 DNA reads as TGTGCCTGGAGTTCAGCAGGGATGACTGAAGCTTTCTTT.

The chain links TRBV5-6 to TRBJ2-3, with D maybe TRBD2 (7 bases). CDR1 is SGHDT and CDR2 is YYEEEE in the germline V gene. Trimming took 4 bases from V and 3 from J, leaving 15 bases between them. CDR3 length: 15 amino acids. DNA for the CDR3: TGTGCCAGCAGCGATGAACAGGGAGGGACAGATACGCAGTATTTT. This encodes CASSDEQGGTDTQYF. The variable domain in full, completed from reference TRBV5-6 and TRBJ2-3, reads DAGVTQSPTHLIKTRGQQVTLRCSPKSGHDTVSWYQQALGQGPQFIFQYYEEEERQRGNFPDRFSGHQFPNYSSELNVNALLLGDSALYLCASSDEQGGTDTQYFGPGTRLTVL.

The chain is built from TRBV7-2 and TRBJ2-5; 8 bases fit TRBD1. CDR3 length: 14 amino acids. The J segment lost 5 bases and the V segment lost 3 bases, leaving 5 bases of the junction unmatched. Looked up from germline, CDR1 is SGHTA and CDR2 is FQGNSA. The CDR3 DNA reads TGTGCCAGCAGCTTGCAGGGGGCCTCTGAGACCCAGTACTTC. Protein: CASSLQGASETQYF.

V usage is TRBV19 and J usage is TRBJ1-1; D gene ambiguous. V was clipped by 6 bases and J by 4 bases, with 18 bases between them. The CDR3 covers 15 residues. CDR1 is LNHDA and CDR2 is SQIVND in the germline V gene (reference sequence). The DNA for the CDR3 is TGTGCCAGTAGACTCGCTGTGGCGGAGGGCACTGAAGCTTTCTTT. Translated, it gives CASRLAVAEGTEAFF.

This clone appeared once. This rearrangement joins TRBV5-6 to TRBJ1-2; possible D gene TRBD1, 5 bases. The germline V gene has CDR1 SGHDT and CDR2 YYEEEE. The CDR3 is 15 residues long. Trimming shortened V by 1 base and J by 4 bases, and 14 bases separated the two germline ends. CDR3 sequence (DNA): TGTGCCAGCAGCTTGTTGCGGGGGTCAACCTATGGCTACACCTTC. It is translated as CASSLLRGSTYGYTF.

The chain couples TRBV18 to TRBJ1-2; D might be TRBD1 (6 bases). The CDR3 contains 14 residues. The V and J ends lost 4 bases and 7 bases respectively, with 16 bases between them. CDR1 is KGHSH, CDR2 LQKENI, per germline. The CDR3 is CASSLSGGTSGYTF. The CDR3 DNA sequence: TGTGCCAGCTCACTCTCGGGGGGCACTAGTGGCTACACCTTC.

The chain links TRBV5-1 to TRBJ2-2, with 9 nucleotides matching TRBD1. V gave up 4 bases and J gave up 3 bases; unmatched junction bases: 4. Looked up from germline, CDR1 is SGHRS and CDR2 is YFSETQ. The CDR3 totals 15 residues. The chain's CDR3 is CASSLGQGHTGELFF. The CDR3 region has the DNA TGCGCCAGCAGCCTGGGACAGGGACACACCGGGGAGCTGTTTTTT.

The chain is built from TRBV7-9 and TRBJ1-1, with TRBD1 matching over 9 bases. CDR1 and CDR2 from the germline V gene are SEHNR and FQNEAQ (reference sequence). CDR3 length: 14 amino acids. V gave up 5 bases and J gave up 5 bases; unmatched junction bases: 6. The CDR3 nucleotides are TGTGCCAGCAGCGACGGACAGGGGTGGACTGAAGCTTTCTTT. Amino acids: CASSDGQGWTEAFF.

The chain employs TRBV11-2 and TRBJ1-2; 7 bases are shared with TRBD1. This CDR3 spans 15 amino acids. With V trimmed by 4 bases and J by 6 bases, 11 bases remained unmatched. CDR1 is SGHAT and CDR2 is FQNNGV in the germline V gene. CDR3 region: CASSSTQGRMDGYTF. The CDR3 nucleotides read TGTGCCAGCAGCTCAACACAGGGGCGAATGGATGGCTACACCTTC.

CDR3 bases: TGTGCCAGCAGTGAAATGAGCCCCTATGAACTACTGTACAATGAGCAGTTCTTC. This gives the protein CASSEMSPYELLYNEQFF. The rearrangement joins TRBV2 to TRBJ2-1; D ambiguous. CDR1 is SNHLY and CDR2 is FYNNEI in the germline V gene. V lost 2 bases to trimming and J lost 4 bases, with 21 bases between them. The CDR3 has 18 residues.

V is TRBV3-1 (or the pseudogene TRBV3-2) and J is TRBJ2-2; tentatively, D is TRBD2 (6 bases). Trimming shortened V by 8 bases and J by 5 bases, and 15 bases separated the two germline ends. Germline lookup yields CDR1 LGHDT and CDR2 YNNKEL (reference sequence). The CDR3 is 14 amino acids. For the CDR3, the DNA is TGTGCCAGCCGGGGGAGTGGGGGGACCGGGGAGCTGTTTTTT. It yields the protein CASRGSGGTGELFF.

The CDR3 DNA sequence: TGTGCCACCAGTGTTAAGACTAGCGCAAACTACAATGAGCAGTTCTTC. Amino acid sequence: CATSVKTSANYNEQFF. The chain is built from TRBV24-1 and TRBJ2-1; 8 bases agree with TRBD2. Germline CDR1 KGHDR, CDR2 SFDVKD. CDR3 size: 16 residues. The ends lost 5 bases at V and 3 bases at J; junction bases unmatched: 8.

The chain joins TRBV7-3 to TRBJ2-3, with 9 bases matching TRBD1. Germline CDR1 SGHTA, CDR2 FQGTGA. This CDR3 contains 15 residues. Germline trimming cut 2 bases from V and 2 bases from J; bases unmatched to any gene: 2. The DNA of the CDR3 is TGTGCCAGCAGCTTAGGGGACAGGGACACAGATACGCAGTATTTT. Protein sequence: CASSLGDRDTDTQYF. Full variable domain (missing parts from reference TRBV7-3 and TRBJ2-3): GAGVSQTPSNKVTEKGKYVELRCDPISGHTALYWYRQSLGQGPEFLIYFQGTGAADDSGLPNDRFFAVRPEGSVSTLKIQRTERGDSAVYLCASSLGDRDTDTQYFGPGTRLTVL.

V and J are TRBV4-3 and TRBJ2-7; no definite D call. CDR1 LGHNA and CDR2 YSLEER come from the germline V gene. This CDR3 has 14 amino acids. Deletions cut 3 bases from V and 1 base from J, with 10 bases between. The CDR3 sequence is CASSQGLVSYEQYF. CDR3 nucleotide sequence: TGCGCCAGCAGCCAGGGCCTTGTATCCTACGAGCAGTACTTC.